This T cell receptor beta chain was obtained from a study of beta chain features in type 1 diabetes. Study at large: The number of sorted cells examined across all samples was roughly 100,000,000.

The entirety of the isolated RNA underwent reverse transcription, so expressed TCRB transcripts were sequenced. Assay: immunoSEQ multiplex PCR; the TCRdb copy retains only in-frame clones and omits some. The sample holds roughly 450,000 clones, roughly 14% seen once. Study-wide points: VDJ junctions in type 1 diabetes patients carried more deletions and fewer insertions.

Only a few counts were recorded for this clone. Its target is unknown. The sequenced material came from naive CD4+ T cells from blood. This clonotype was obtained from a man between 25 and 39 years old in good health.

CDR3 region: CAWSPSRRDTQYF. CDR3 in DNA: TGTGCCTGGAGTCCCAGTCGGCGAGATACGCAGTATTTT. The rearrangement uses TRBV30 and TRBJ2-3; no firm D call. V was cut by 2 bases and J by 5 bases, with 11 bases left in between. This CDR3 comprises 13 residues. The germline gives CDR1 GTSNPN, CDR2 SVGIG (reference sequence). The complete variable domain, with remaining parts taken from reference TRBV30 and TRBJ2-3, reads SQTIHQWPATLVQPVGSPLSLECTVEGTSNPNLYWYRQAAGRGLQLLFYSVGIGQISSEVPQNLSASRPQDRQFILSSKKLLLSDSGFYLCAWSPSRRDTQYFGPGTRLTVL.